This T cell receptor beta chain stems from a study of blood T cell repertoires in COVID-19. Study-level information: The samples span acute and convalescent COVID-19 from the United States, Italy and Spain. PBMCs, B-cell-depleted T cells, or T cells were the source of the cDNA or gDNA that made up the material.

Per the original data handling: Nucleated cell counts were estimated from reference gene primer amplification. The assay was immunoSEQ multiplex PCR, and TCRdb's table has in-frame clones only and misses some. The V and J calls and clone size are taken from that table; D and trimming were inferred from the DNA. The sample lists tens of thousands of clones, around 83% seen once, with under 2% in the top ten. CDR1 SGHDN and CDR2 FVKESK come from the germline V gene. The length of the CDR3 is 13 residues. Deletions cut 3 bases from V and 6 bases from J, with 11 bases between. The gene calls are TRBV14 and TRBJ1-1; D is unresolved. This clonotype originated in an older woman with acute or convalescent COVID-19. Sequencing input: peripheral blood. The CDR3 DNA is TGTGCCAGCAGCCAGTTTACGGGATCTGAAGCTTTCTTT. As protein: CASSQFTGSEAFF.